These 23 T cell receptor beta chains came from one sample sequenced in a study of OX40 agonist ivuxolimab in advanced cancers. The method was immunoSEQ multiplex PCR; TCRdb's version includes in-frame clones alone and lacks a portion of them. The sample has approximately 72,000 clones, more than 65% seen once. The sample here was CD4+ or CD8+ T cells sorted from blood, taken in a trial of the OX40 agonist ivuxolimab. The receptor set was obtained from an adult with an advanced solid tumor such as melanoma, head and neck, liver or kidney cancer.

The chain couples TRBV7-9 to TRBJ1-2; a weak D match, TRBD1 (6 bases). The CDR3 spans 15 residues. Trimming took 2 bases from V and 4 from J, leaving 14 bases between them. Germline V gives CDR1 SEHNR, CDR2 FQNEAQ (reference sequence). The DNA of the CDR3 is TGTGCCAGCAGCTTATCAGGGGTCGACGTCTATGGCTACACCTTC. As protein: CASSLSGVDVYGYTF.

The chain uses TRBV28 and TRBJ2-5, with TRBD1 matching over 7 bases. V was clipped by 7 bases and J by 2 bases; unmatched bases: 10. This CDR3 has 15 residues. Per germline, CDR1 MDHEN and CDR2 SYDVKM. This CDR3 reads CASNKQGTTQETQYF. The CDR3 region has the DNA TGTGCCAGCAATAAACAGGGGACGACTCAAGAGACCCAGTACTTC.

V is TRBV5-1 and J is TRBJ2-7, with D unclear. The CDR3 covers 15 residues. V lost 3 bases and J 0 bases, leaving 13 bases between the germline ends. The germline V gene has CDR1 SGHRS and CDR2 YFSETQ. The CDR3 DNA is TGCGCCAGCAGCTCAGGCGACCTGAGCTCCTACGAGCAGTACTTC. It is translated as CASSSGDLSSYEQYF.

The rearrangement uses TRBV14 and TRBJ1-1; D remains unclear. CDR3 size: 13 residues. V lost 10 bases and J lost 5, with 17 bases in between. Germline V gene lookup returns CDR1 SGHDN and CDR2 FVKESK. This CDR3 is CATGPFSNTEAFF. The DNA of the CDR3 is TGTGCCACCGGGCCCTTCTCGAATACTGAAGCTTTCTTT.

The V gene is TRBV5-1, the J gene TRBJ2-5, with 7 bases fitting TRBD2. The closer fit of TRBJ2-7 to the DNA end suggests the J call may be wrong. This CDR3 has 14 amino acids. Germline assignment: CDR1 SGHRS and CDR2 YFSETQ. The CDR3 loop reads CASSLTSARDEQYF. CDR3 nucleotides: TGCGCCAGCAGCTTGACTAGCGCGAGAGACGAGCAGTACTTC.

The chain is built from TRBV13 and TRBJ2-3; 10 bases are shared with TRBD2. The CDR3 runs to 15 residues. Losses at the gene ends were 5 bases for V and 4 bases for J; bases not matched to a gene: 6. Germline assignment: CDR1 PRHDT and CDR2 FYEKMQ (reference sequence). This CDR3 is CASSGGGTSADTQYF. In DNA, the CDR3 is TGTGCCAGCAGCGGAGGAGGGACTAGCGCAGATACGCAGTATTTT.

V and J are TRBV11-2 and TRBJ2-2, with D possibly TRBD1 on 6 matching bases. Germline CDR1 and CDR2: SGHAT and FQNNGV. V gave up 0 bases and J gave up 6 bases, with 17 bases separating them. This CDR3 has 17 residues. The CDR3 here is CASSLDIYGGQPGELFF. The CDR3 region has the DNA TGTGCCAGCAGCTTAGATATCTATGGGGGCCAACCCGGGGAGCTGTTTTTT.

This sequence joins TRBV18 and TRBJ2-7; a weak D match, TRBD2 (5 bases). Trimming took 5 bases from V and 0 from J, leaving 11 bases between them. The CDR3 loop spans 14 amino acids. Germline V gene sequence: CDR1 KGHSH, CDR2 LQKENI. Here the CDR3 reads CASSEGLLSYEQYF. DNA of the CDR3: TGTGCCAGCTCAGAAGGACTTCTCTCCTACGAGCAGTACTTC.

This sequence joins TRBV2 and TRBJ2-1; 9 bases are a match to TRBD2. J gave up 9 bases and V 2 bases, and 8 bases lay outside the gene matches. Germline V gene data show CDR1 as SNHLY and CDR2 as FYNNEI. The length of the CDR3 is 15 residues. CDR3 sequence (DNA): TGTGCCAGCAGTGAACGTAGCGGGAGTTCGGGTGAGCAGTTCTTC. It codes for CASSERSGSSGEQFF.

This clone was seen only once. The chain combines TRBV28 with TRBJ2-2; the match to TRBD1 covers 7 bases. Germline V gene lookup returns CDR1 MDHEN and CDR2 SYDVKM. The CDR3 is 17 amino acids. V lost 2 bases and J lost 0; bases outside the gene matches: 6. The CDR3 reads CASSLPPTGANTGELFF. In DNA form, the CDR3 reads TGTGCCAGCAGTTTACCCCCTACAGGGGCGAACACCGGGGAGCTGTTTTTT.

The V and J genes are TRBV7-9 and TRBJ1-6; 9 positions match TRBD1. The CDR3 runs to 15 residues. After removal of 5 bases from V and 7 bases from J, the junction contained 6 bases not matched to a gene. Germline CDR1 is SEHNR and CDR2 is FQNEAQ (reference sequence). This CDR3 is CASSRGQGRNSPLHF. For the CDR3, the DNA is TGTGCCAGCAGCCGCGGACAGGGGCGCAATTCACCCCTCCACTTT.

This rearrangement joins TRBV7-9 to TRBJ2-5; D is unclear. V shed 5 bases and J shed 1 base, with 11 bases lying between them. Per germline, CDR1 SEHNR and CDR2 FQNEAQ (reference sequence). This CDR3 has 14 residues. The CDR3 region is CASSPPPGQETQYF. For the CDR3, the DNA is TGTGCCAGCAGCCCCCCCCCTGGCCAAGAGACCCAGTACTTC.

The rearrangement uses TRBV6-1 and TRBJ1-5, with D possibly TRBD1 on 6 matching bases. CDR3 length equals 15 residues. Trimming left V 5 bases short and J 5 bases short, with 16 bases between. CDR1 and CDR2 (germline): MNHNS, SASEGT. The chain's CDR3 is CASSSPGGAHQPQHF. DNA for the CDR3: TGTGCCAGCAGTTCGCCGGGGGGGGCACATCAGCCCCAGCATTTT.

V usage is TRBV6-5 and J usage is TRBJ2-7; no clear D. CDR1 and CDR2 from the germline V gene are MNHEY and SVGAGI. The CDR3 sequence is 12 residues long. Trimming shortened V by 6 bases and J by 4 bases, and 10 bases separated the two germline ends. The CDR3 protein is CASSRHGYEQYF. CDR3 DNA: TGTGCCAGCAGCAGACACGGATACGAGCAGTACTTC.

The chain uses TRBV6-6 and TRBJ2-2, with 7 bases identical to TRBD1. J gave up 8 bases and V 8 bases, and 8 bases lay outside the gene matches. Germline values: CDR1 MNHNY, CDR2 SVGAGI (reference sequence). This CDR3 is 13 amino acids long. The CDR3 is CASFVQGSGELFF. The CDR3 DNA reads TGTGCCAGCTTTGTACAGGGGTCGGGGGAGCTGTTTTTT.

This clone was observed a few times. Distinct nucleotide sequences in the sample also encode this CDR3. The chain links TRBV4-1 to TRBJ1-4; 9 bases map to TRBD1. This CDR3 spans 18 amino acids. Germline V gene lookup returns CDR1 MGHRA and CDR2 YSYEKL. The trim removed 0 bases at V and 5 bases at J, leaving 10 bases unmatched. The CDR3 loop reads CASSQEGATGGWNEKLFF. CDR3 nucleotides: TGCGCCAGCAGCCAAGAGGGGGCTACAGGGGGCTGGAATGAAAAACTGTTTTTT.

This clone was detected only a few times. The chain uses TRBV7-3 and TRBJ1-1; TRBD1 might be the D (5 bases). Trimming took off 5 bases at V and 0 bases at J, with 16 bases between the two ends. Germline CDR1 SGHTA, CDR2 FQGTGA. The CDR3 extends over 16 amino acids. CDR3 DNA sequence: TGTGCCAGCAGCCTAGCGGGGGGTACGATGAACACTGAAGCTTTCTTT. Its protein product is CASSLAGGTMNTEAFF. The variable domain in full, completed from reference TRBV7-3 and TRBJ1-1, reads GAGVSQTPSNKVTEKGKYVELRCDPISGHTALYWYRQSLGQGPEFLIYFQGTGAADDSGLPNDRFFAVRPEGSVSTLKIQRTERGDSAVYLCASSLAGGTMNTEAFFGQGTRLTVV.

This rearrangement joins TRBV4-3 to TRBJ1-1; D ambiguous. Germline V gives CDR1 LGHNA, CDR2 YSLEER. The CDR3 runs to 16 residues. V lost 0 bases and J 5 bases, leaving 16 bases between the germline ends. The CDR3 DNA follows: TGCGCCAGCAGCCAAGACTTGTACGGTGAGGCGACTGAAGCTTTCTTT. This translates into CASSQDLYGEATEAFF.

The J gene is TRBJ2-7, the V gene TRBV9, with 8 bases lining up with TRBD2. CDR1 and CDR2 (germline): SGDLS, YYNGEE. CDR3 size: 16 residues. The ends lost 0 bases at V and 2 bases at J; junction bases unmatched: 7. CDR3 residues: CASSVAGQRETYEQYF. The DNA of the CDR3 is TGTGCCAGCAGCGTAGCGGGCCAGCGGGAGACCTACGAGCAGTACTTC.

The chain uses TRBV5-1 and TRBJ2-5; tentative D call: TRBD2 (6 bases). V lost 4 bases and J lost 2, with 15 bases in between. Germline V gene sequence: CDR1 SGHRS, CDR2 YFSETQ. The CDR3 runs to 15 residues. CDR3 residues: CASSPQTRGQETQYF. The CDR3 DNA reads TGCGCCAGCAGCCCCCAGACTAGAGGGCAAGAGACCCAGTACTTC. Full variable domain (missing parts from reference TRBV5-1 and TRBJ2-5): KAGVTQTPRYLIKTRGQQVTLSCSPISGHRSVSWYQQTPGQGLQFLFEYFSETQRNKGNFPGRFSGRQFSNSRSEMNVSTLELGDSALYLCASSPQTRGQETQYFGPGTRLLVL.

This chain links TRBV15 with TRBJ1-1; no definite D call. CDR3 length: 15 amino acids. Germline CDR1 is LNHNV and CDR2 is YYDKDF (reference sequence). Deletions cut 0 bases from V and 6 bases from J, with 14 bases between. The CDR3 bases are TGTGCCACCAGCAGAGATTTGGTTTTCGAGGCTGAAGCTTTCTTT. Translation: CATSRDLVFEAEAFF.

This rearrangement joins TRBV5-4 to TRBJ2-5; a possible D gene is TRBD2 (5 bases). The CDR3 runs to 12 residues. Germline lookup yields CDR1 SGHNT and CDR2 YYREEE (reference sequence). V lost 9 bases to trimming and J lost 1 base, with 10 bases between them. CDR3: CAIRGGQETQYF. CDR3 coding DNA: TGTGCCATCCGAGGAGGCCAAGAGACCCAGTACTTC. Full variable domain (missing parts from reference TRBV5-4 and TRBJ2-5): ETGVTQSPTHLIKTRGQQVTLRCSSQSGHNTVSWYQQALGQGPQFIFQYYREEENGRGNFPPRFSGLQFPNYSSELNVNALELDDSALYLCAIRGGQETQYFGPGTRLLVL.

The chain uses TRBV4-1 and TRBJ2-1; tentative D call: TRBD2 (5 bases). Germline CDR1 and CDR2: MGHRA and YSYEKL. The CDR3 runs to 14 residues. The ends were cut back, 4 bases at V and 5 bases at J, with 12 bases in the middle. CDR3 bases: TGCGCCAGCAGCCGGATCGAGGGCCACAATGAGCAGTTCTTC. Its protein product is CASSRIEGHNEQFF.